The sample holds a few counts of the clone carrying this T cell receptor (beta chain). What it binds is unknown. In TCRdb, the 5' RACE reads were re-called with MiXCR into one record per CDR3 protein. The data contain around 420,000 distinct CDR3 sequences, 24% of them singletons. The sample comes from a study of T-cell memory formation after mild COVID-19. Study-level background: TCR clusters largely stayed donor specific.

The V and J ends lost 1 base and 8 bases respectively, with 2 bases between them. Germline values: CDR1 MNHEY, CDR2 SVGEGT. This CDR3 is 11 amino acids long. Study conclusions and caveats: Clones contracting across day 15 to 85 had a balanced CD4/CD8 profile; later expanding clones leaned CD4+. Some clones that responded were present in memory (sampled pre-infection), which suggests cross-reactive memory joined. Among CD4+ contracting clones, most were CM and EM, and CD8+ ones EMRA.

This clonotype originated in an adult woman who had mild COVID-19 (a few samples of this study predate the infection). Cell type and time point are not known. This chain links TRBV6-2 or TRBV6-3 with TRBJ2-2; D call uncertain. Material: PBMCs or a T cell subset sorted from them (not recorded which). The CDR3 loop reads CASSYFGELFF. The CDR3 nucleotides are TGTGCCAGCAGTTACTTTGGGGAGCTGTTTTTT.